Listed below are T cell receptor beta chains from one sample, sequenced in a study of cytotoxic CD8 clonotypes in ibrutinib-treated CLL. The protocol was immunoSEQ multiplex PCR, while the TCRdb copy is restricted to in-frame clones and leaves out a portion. The sample includes approximately 150,000 clones, over 75% of them seen just once. The sample was PBMCs, taken at disease progression, from a patient treated with ibrutinib. The receptors originated from a human donor with chronic lymphocytic leukemia. Both conserved end residues are trimmed from each CDR3.

V gene	J gene	CDR3 protein
TRBV5-1	TRBJ2-2	ASSFENTGELF
TRBV5-1	TRBJ1-2	ASSLAGGGWLNYGYT
TRBV5-4	TRBJ2-5	ASSLVAGERETQY
TRBV5-4	TRBJ2-7	ASSPDRGFYEQY
TRBV9	TRBJ2-5	ASSVGTAQETQY
TRBV29-1	TRBJ1-2	SVERTFYGYT
TRBV5-6	TRBJ2-7	ASSRGRVIYEQY
TRBV5-6	TRBJ2-7	ASSSRDRLGYEQY
TRBV5-6	TRBJ2-2	ASSPTGLSGELF
TRBV5-1	TRBJ1-5	ASSLQGGGNQPQH
TRBV7-8	TRBJ2-3	ASSLGWQGATDTQY
TRBV19	TRBJ2-3	ASSDPRGLGTDTQY
TRBV6-5	TRBJ1-1	ASSYSRDEAF
TRBV19	TRBJ1-5	ASSIGLQNFQPQH
TRBV5-1	TRBJ2-7	ASSTRFSPETEQY
TRBV7-9	TRBJ1-1	ASSDRQGRTEAF
TRBV10-2	TRBJ1-2	ASSEWGQGAPSYGYT
TRBV19	TRBJ1-1	ASSSQGYTEAF
TRBV27	TRBJ2-7	AIKDRVSYEQY
TRBV7-7	TRBJ1-5	ASSLALDQPQH
TRBV28	TRBJ1-2	ASSIRGYGYT
TRBV30	TRBJ1-1	AWSGTGLGTEAF
TRBV19	TRBJ1-5	ASSPGGPNQPQH
TRBV7-2	TRBJ2-1	ASSLQGLGNEQF
TRBV10-1	TRBJ1-4	ASNNQGLNEKLF
TRBV28	TRBJ2-1	ASSLKRQGRNEQF
TRBV5-8	TRBJ2-2	ASSLRGTRNAGELF
TRBV28	TRBJ2-5	ASSLGPPQETQY
TRBV19	TRBJ1-5	ASSRTGFHDQPQH
TRBV10-3	TRBJ2-7	AISESIQGARVYEQY
TRBV25-1	TRBJ1-4	ASSESGTGKEKLF
TRBV29-1	TRBJ2-3	SVEVAGAVYTQY
TRBV19	TRBJ1-5	ASNQQFSLYSNQPQH
TRBV5-1	TRBJ2-1	ASSLRQEGSGEQF
TRBV9	TRBJ2-7	ASTPGQGFSEQY
TRBV19	TRBJ2-5	ASSIGSQETQY
TRBV15	TRBJ1-2	ATSRDRHYGYT
TRBV5-4	TRBJ1-1	ASSPLGGSTEAF
TRBV11-2	TRBJ2-5	ASSLGLRSETQY
TRBV7-3	TRBJ2-2	ASSLTRAGELF